A selection of T cell receptor beta chains follows, all from one sample in a study of shared T cell receptors in the human thymus. Profiled with immunoSEQ multiplex PCR; TCRdb holds only in-frame clones, not every one. In the table there are 500,000 to 750,000 clones, around 89% of which are singletons. The same data also contributed to another study, on human thymus T cells.

The specimen was thymocytes. The source is a boy under two years old with a congenital heart defect. Each CDR3 is given with its conserved first and last residue. D genes are given only for firm matches. Not every row has a clone size; where given, it reads once, few, many or a size class.

14 | TRBJ2-7 | . | TRBV27 | . | TGTGCCAGCCGAGCAGTTTGGGGGGCCTACGAGCAGTACTTC | CASRAVWGAYEQYF
16 | TRBJ1-1 | . | TRBV15 | . | TGTGCCACCAGCCAACGGGGGTACCCGATGAACACTGAAGCTTTCTTT | CATSQRGYPMNTEAFF
19 | TRBJ2-2 | . | TRBV9 | . | TGTGCCAGCAGCTATCCCCGGGGCAGGGAACGGGAGTCGTACGGGGAGCTGTTTTTT | CASSYPRGRERESYGELFF
16 | TRBJ2-7 | . | TRBV15 | TRBD1 | TGTGCCACCAGCAGGAGCCGGGACAGGGGCCACTACGAGCAGTACTTC | CATSRSRDRGHYEQYF
14 | TRBJ2-3 | few | TRBV29-1 | . | TGCACCTACGCCCCTCAGGGTAGCACAGATACGCAGTATTTT | CTYAPQGSTDTQYF
16 | TRBJ2-3 | . | TRBV4-1 | . | TGCGCCAGCAGCCAAGAAAAAGCGTATAGCACAGATACGCAGTATTTT | CASSQEKAYSTDTQYF
17 | TRBJ1-1 | few | TRBV19 | TRBD1 | TGTGCCAGTTCCGGGACAGGGGGCCTTTCTGCCAACACTGAAGCTTTCTTT | CASSGTGGLSANTEAFF
15 | TRBJ2-1 | . | TRBV9 | TRBD2 | TGTGCCAGCAGCGCTGGGACTAGCGCCCACAATGAGCAGTTCTTC | CASSAGTSAHNEQFF
12 | TRBJ2-3 | . | TRBV27 | . | TGTGCCAGCAGACTGAGCACAGATACGCAGTATTTT | CASRLSTDTQYF
15 | TRBJ1-4 | few | TRBV10-3 | . | TGTGCCATCAGTGAGTCCGAGAGGGGAGGCGAAAAACTGTTTTTT | CAISESERGGEKLFF
21 | TRBJ2-6 | . | TRBV15 | TRBD2 | TGTGCCACCAGCAGGGGGACTAGCGGGAGGGCTTCTCGCTCTGGGGCCAACGTCCTGACTTTC | CATSRGTSGRASRSGANVLTF
18 | TRBJ2-2 | . | TRBV10-1 | TRBD2 | TGCGCCAGCAGTGAGCCGGATCTAGCGGGAGGGCCCTGGGGGGAGCTGTTTTTT | CASSEPDLAGGPWGELFF
14 | TRBJ2-1 | . | TRBV27 | . | TGTGCCAGCAGTCTCGGGACAACCCACAATGAGCAGTTCTTC | CASSLGTTHNEQFF
17 | TRBJ2-7 | . | TRBV12-5 | TRBD1 | TGTGCTAGTGGTTCCCGGAGTTCAAGGACAGGGGTGAACGAGCAGTACTTC | CASGSRSSRTGVNEQYF
13 | TRBJ2-4 | few | TRBV27 | TRBD1 | TGTGCCAGCAGGGACAGGGCGCAGTACATTCAGTACTTC | CASRDRAQYIQYF
14 | TRBJ2-7 | . | TRBV9 | TRBD1 | TGTGCCAGCAGCGTAGTGGGACAGGGCTACGAGCAGTACTTC | CASSVVGQGYEQYF
13 | TRBJ1-1 | . | TRBV30 | . | TGTGCCTGGAGTGGGCAGGGGCGCACTGAAGCTTTCTTT | CAWSGQGRTEAFF
12 | TRBJ2-1 | . | TRBV4-1 | . | TGCGCCAGCAGCCAAGGTAGTGATAAGCAGTTCTTC | CASSQGSDKQFF
16 | TRBJ1-2 | . | TRBV10-2 | TRBD1 | TGCGCCAGCAGTCCGAGACAGGGCCTATCTAACTATGGCTACACCTTC | CASSPRQGLSNYGYTF
16 | TRBJ2-1 | . | TRBV2 | TRBD2 | TGTGCCAGCAGTGAACACCCACTGTCTAGCGGCAATGAGCAGTTCTTC | CASSEHPLSSGNEQFF
18 | TRBJ1-4 | . | TRBV2 | . | TGTGCCAGCAGTGATTGGTGGCGGCCAGAACGGGAGGATGAAAAACTGTTTTTT | CASSDWWRPEREDEKLFF
17 | TRBJ1-1 | . | TRBV5-4 | . | TGTGCCAGCAGCTCCCCGGGCCTCAAATGGGGAGACACTGAAGCTTTCTTT | CASSSPGLKWGDTEAFF
14 | TRBJ1-2 | . | TRBV19 | . | TGTGCCAGTAGTGCCCCTCCTCAACTGAGCGGCTACACCTTC | CASSAPPQLSGYTF
16 | TRBJ1-3 | once | TRBV4-1 | TRBD1 | TGCGCCAGCAGCCTGGACAGGGGGGACTCTGGAAACACCATATATTTT | CASSLDRGDSGNTIYF
15 | TRBJ2-5 | . | TRBV19 | . | TGTGCCAGTTCTGTCCGGGACACCGAACAAGAGACCCAGTACTTC | CASSVRDTEQETQYF
13 | TRBJ1-5 | . | TRBV5-6 | . | TGTGCCAGCAGCCAAGGGGGCAATCAGCCCCAGCATTTT | CASSQGGNQPQHF
19 | TRBJ2-2 | . | TRBV27 | TRBD2 | TGTGCCAGCAGCGGAGTGAGGCTAGCGGGAGGAGAGGGCACCGGGGAGCTGTTTTTT | CASSGVRLAGGEGTGELFF
16 | TRBJ2-5 | once | TRBV7-9 | . | TGTGCCAGCAGGTCACAATCGGCTAGCGTTGGGGAGACCCAGTACTTC | CASRSQSASVGETQYF
17 | TRBJ2-6 | . | TRBV14 | TRBD1 | TGTGCCAGCAGCCCTGGGACAGCCGTCTCTGGGGCCAACGTCCTGACTTTC | CASSPGTAVSGANVLTF
17 | TRBJ2-1 | once | TRBV30 | TRBD2 | TGTGCCTGGAGTGTAATAAGGGTCCTAGCGGGAGGGAATGAGCAGTTCTTC | CAWSVIRVLAGGNEQFF
16 | TRBJ2-5 | once | TRBV5-1 | . | TGCGCCAGCAGCTTGGAAGATCGGACTAACCTGGAGACCCAGTACTTC | CASSLEDRTNLETQYF
17 | TRBJ1-2 | . | TRBV19 | TRBD1 | TGTGCCAGTAGTATAGATCAGATTCCGGACAGGGCCCATGGCTACACCTTC | CASSIDQIPDRAHGYTF
15 | TRBJ2-5 | . | TRBV14 | . | TGTGCCAGCAGCCCTGTCAAGGCCACGGGAGAGACCCAGTACTTC | CASSPVKATGETQYF
14 | TRBJ2-7 | . | TRBV5-3 | . | TGTGCCAGAAGCTTGAAGGGAGGAGGCCACGAGCAGTACTTC | CARSLKGGGHEQYF
17 | TRBJ1-1 | . | TRBV4-2 | . | TGTGCCAGCAGCCAACCCAGGGGACGTAGAGATGACACTGAAGCTTTCTTT | CASSQPRGRRDDTEAFF
19 | TRBJ2-2 | . | TRBV19 | TRBD2 | TGTGCCAGTCGTGAAGTAGCGGGAGGGATGAATCCGAACACCGGGGAGCTGTTTTTT | CASREVAGGMNPNTGELFF
13 | TRBJ2-7 | once | TRBV6-5 | . | TGTGCCAGCAGTAGGATTAGCCTCACCGAGCAGTACTTC | CASSRISLTEQYF
15 | TRBJ2-7 | . | TRBV4-2 | . | TGTGCCAGCAGCTCGGGCCTGGGGAGATCCTACGAGCAGTACTTC | CASSSGLGRSYEQYF
17 | TRBJ2-1 | . | TRBV4-3 | TRBD2 | TGCGCCAGCAGCTCCCGACTAGCGGGAGTCGTTCGAAATGAGCAGTTCTTC | CASSSRLAGVVRNEQFF
15 | TRBJ1-2 | . | TRBV10-3 | TRBD1 | TGTGCCATCGGATACAGGGGACAGGAAGTATATGGCTACACCTTC | CAIGYRGQEVYGYTF
19 | TRBJ2-6 | . | TRBV5-1 | TRBD2 | TGCGCCAGCAGCTTGGCCGGGACTAGCGGTTACTCTGGGGCCAACGTCCTGACTTTC | CASSLAGTSGYSGANVLTF